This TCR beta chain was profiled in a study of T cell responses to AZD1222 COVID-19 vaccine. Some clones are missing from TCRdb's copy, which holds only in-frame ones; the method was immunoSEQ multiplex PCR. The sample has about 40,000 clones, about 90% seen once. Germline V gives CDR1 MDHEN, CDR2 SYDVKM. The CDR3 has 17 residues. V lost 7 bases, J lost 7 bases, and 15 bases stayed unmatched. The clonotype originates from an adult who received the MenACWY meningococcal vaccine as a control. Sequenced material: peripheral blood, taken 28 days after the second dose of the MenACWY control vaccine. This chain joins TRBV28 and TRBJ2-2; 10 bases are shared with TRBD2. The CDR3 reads CASNEGTSVYRGGELFF. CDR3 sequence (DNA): TGTGCCAGCAACGAGGGGACTAGCGTCTACCGAGGCGGGGAGCTGTTTTTT.